Below, 18 T cell receptor beta chains from the same sample are listed, as sequenced in a study of blood T cells in healthy people across ages. A second PCR of roughly 7 to 11 cycles used a sample-barcoded 5' primer and a J-beta primer mix. TCRdb reanalysed the 5' RACE reads using MiXCR and keeps one entry per CDR3 protein. This table holds 1.5 million to 2 million distinct CDR3 sequences, approximately 28% found once. Material for sequencing was blood. These receptors came from a woman under 40 in good health.

The table lists this clonotype with a few counts. The V gene is TRBV28, the J gene TRBJ2-7, with D unclear. This CDR3 has 14 amino acids. Between the trimmed V and J ends, which lost 3 bases and 7 bases, there was a span of 16 bases. Looked up from germline, CDR1 is MDHEN and CDR2 is SYDVKM. The CDR3 DNA reads TGTGCCAGCAGTTTCCCCAGGCTCTACAATGAGCAGTACTTC. This encodes CASSFPRLYNEQYF. The entire variable domain, with the rest obtained from reference TRBV28 and TRBJ2-7, is as follows: DVKVTQSSRYLVKRTGEKVFLECVQDMDHENMFWYRQDPGLGLRLIYFSYDVKMKEKGDIPEGYSVSREKKERFSLILESASTNQTSMYLCASSFPRLYNEQYFGPGTRLTVT.

The chain uses TRBV29-1 and TRBJ2-1, with D perhaps assigned TRBD1 or TRBD2 (7 bases each). The DNA matches TRBJ2-7 better at its end, which makes the J call doubtful. Per germline, CDR1 SQVTM and CDR2 ANQGSEA. The CDR3 is 12 amino acids. The CDR3 reads CSSAGQPNEQYF. The CDR3 DNA follows: TGCAGCTCAGCGGGACAGCCTAACGAGCAGTACTTC.

Many counts were recorded for this clonotype. This chain uses TRBV28 with TRBJ2-7; TRBD2 agrees at 12 bases. Germline values: CDR1 MDHEN, CDR2 SYDVKM. The junction had 4 bases not matched to a gene; V was cut back by 3 bases and J by 1 base. The CDR3 has 16 amino acids. CDR3 sequence (DNA): TGTGCCAGCAGTTTTGGGACTAGCGGGCGGTCCTACGAGCAGTACTTC. This translates into CASSFGTSGRSYEQYF.

The chain joins TRBV6-5 to TRBJ1-1, with D possibly TRBD1 on 6 matching bases. Between the trimmed V and J ends, which lost 4 bases and 7 bases, there was a span of 13 bases. The CDR3 spans 13 residues. Germline V gene sequence: CDR1 MNHEY, CDR2 SVGAGI. In DNA form, the CDR3 reads TGTGCCAGCAGTTTCGCACAGGGTGGTGAAGCTTTCTTT. This sequence encodes CASSFAQGGEAFF.

This clonotype was recorded a few times. The chain joins TRBV11-2 to TRBJ2-5; D might be TRBD2 (5 bases). CDR1 is SGHAT, CDR2 FQNNGV, per germline. The germline V and J ends were trimmed by 2 bases and 7 bases, with 23 bases remaining between them. This CDR3 spans 17 amino acids. CDR3 sequence: CASSLTPSQSRKGTQYF. The CDR3 DNA reads TGTGCCAGCAGCTTAACTCCTAGCCAATCAAGAAAGGGGACCCAGTACTTC.

This chain links TRBV12-3 or TRBV12-4 with TRBJ1-1; 8 bases map to TRBD1. CDR3 size: 14 residues. V was pared by 6 bases and J by 6 bases, with 9 bases of the junction left unmatched. The CDR3 DNA sequence: TGTGCCAGCAGCCCGGACAGGGTTAGGGCTGAAGCTTTCTTT. This gives the protein CASSPDRVRAEAFF.

This clonotype was counted ten times or more. This chain links TRBV7-6 with TRBJ1-2; D gene uncertain. Trimming left V 5 bases short and J 7 bases short, with 11 bases between. This CDR3 is built from 12 residues. The germline CDR1 and CDR2 sequences are SGHVS and FNYEAQ. The CDR3 is CASSPIPGGYTF. In DNA, the CDR3 is TGTGCCAGCAGCCCAATTCCTGGTGGCTACACCTTC.

With respect to this clonotype: One base away lies a much larger clone, so this may be a sequencing read error. The chain carries TRBV20-1 and TRBJ2-7; 7 nucleotides align to TRBD1. CDR1 is DFQATT and CDR2 is SNEGSKA in the germline V gene (reference sequence). CDR3 length: 11 amino acids. CDR3 DNA sequence: TGCAGTCCTAGACAGGGTAACGAGCAGTACTTC. The encoded protein is CSPRQGNEQYF.

The gene calls are TRBV6-2 or TRBV6-3 and TRBJ1-4, with 8 bases identical to TRBD1. With 6 bases clipped from V and 10 bases from J, the junction kept 10 bases outside the gene matches. Germline assignment: CDR1 MNHEY and CDR2 SVGEGT. The CDR3 sequence is 14 residues long. CDR3 protein: CASRTDRGGRKLFF. The CDR3 DNA reads as TGTGCCAGCAGGACCGACAGGGGAGGACGAAAACTGTTTTTT.

The chain joins TRBV20-1 to TRBJ2-2, with TRBD2 as a possible D gene (5 bases). The CDR3 loop spans 15 amino acids. Germline lookup yields CDR1 DFQATT and CDR2 SNEGSKA (reference sequence). With 0 bases removed from V and 5 bases from J, the gap between germline ends came to 13 bases. The CDR3 bases are TGCAGTGCTAGAGATCAACTGACGGGGACCGGGGAGCTGTTTTTT. Residues: CSARDQLTGTGELFF.

This sequence joins TRBV11-2 and TRBJ2-5; D could derive from TRBD1 or TRBD2 (6 bases each). V was trimmed by 2 bases and J by 5 bases, leaving 18 bases between them. The CDR3 is made up of 16 amino acids. Germline CDR1 reads SGHAT; CDR2 reads FQNNGV. The CDR3 nucleotides are TGTGCCAGCAGCTTAAGTAGGGGGGAGGCGGATGAGACCCAGTACTTC. Its protein product is CASSLSRGEADETQYF.

This clonotype was detected only a few times. This sequence joins TRBV20-1 and TRBJ2-5, with TRBD2 identical over 9 bases. Germline values: CDR1 DFQATT, CDR2 SNEGSKA (reference sequence). There are 15 residues in the CDR3. V shed 2 bases and J 5 bases; nucleotides not matched to a gene: 9. CDR3 residues: CSARLSGGRGETQYF. The CDR3 DNA follows: TGCAGTGCTAGACTTAGCGGGGGCCGGGGGGAGACCCAGTACTTC.

In its sample, this clonotype was seen a few times. The rearrangement joins TRBV19 to TRBJ1-1, with D unclear. The CDR3 consists of 10 residues. Trimming took off 10 bases at V and 3 bases at J, with 6 bases between the two ends. Germline V gene sequence: CDR1 LNHDA, CDR2 SQIVND (reference sequence). In DNA form, the CDR3 reads TGTGCCACCGGGGACACTGAAGCTTTCTTT. This codes for CATGDTEAFF.

The CDR3 bases are TGCAGCGTGGGGGGATTCGGGACCGGGGAGCTGTTTTTT. Protein product: CSVGGFGTGELFF. V gene TRBV29-1 combines with J gene TRBJ2-2; a weak D match, TRBD2 (6 bases). This CDR3 is 13 amino acids long. In germline, CDR1 is SQVTM, CDR2 ANQGSEA. Trimming took off 6 bases at V and 5 bases at J, with 13 bases between the two ends.

This chain uses TRBV5-5 with TRBJ2-7; 8 bases map to TRBD1. The CDR3 covers 17 residues. V shed 7 bases, J shed 3 bases, and the junction held 18 bases outside the gene matches. Germline CDR1 reads SGHKS; CDR2 reads YYEKEE (reference sequence). CDR3 region: CASELRGLQGAFYEQYF. The CDR3 nucleotides read TGTGCCAGCGAGCTCAGGGGTTTGCAGGGGGCTTTCTACGAGCAGTACTTC.

The chain is built from TRBV3-1 and TRBJ2-2; possible D gene TRBD2, 5 bases. V lost 3 bases and J lost 7, with 12 bases in between. Germline V lookup: CDR1 LGHDT, CDR2 YNNKEL (reference sequence). The CDR3 spans 14 residues. For the CDR3, the DNA is TGTGCCAGCAGCCAGAGCGAGGGTGTCGGGGAGCTGTTTTTT. Translating gives CASSQSEGVGELFF.

This chain joins TRBV27 and TRBJ2-7, with TRBD2 matching 7 bases. Germline trimming cut 4 bases from V and 4 bases from J; bases unmatched to any gene: 10. Germline assignment: CDR1 MNHEY and CDR2 SMNVEV (reference sequence). The CDR3 runs 15 residues. CDR3 coding DNA: TGTGCCAGCAGTTCCGGGCCGGGGGGTGGGTACGAGCAGTACTTC. Translation: CASSSGPGGGYEQYF.

The sample holds one count of this clonotype. A much larger clone differs by one base, so this may be a read error. J is TRBJ2-7 and V is TRBV20-1; weak D call: TRBD2 (6 bases). Germline loops: CDR1 DFQATT, CDR2 SNEGSKA (reference sequence). This CDR3 contains 15 residues. CDR3 region: CNASPGLLGTYEQYF. CDR3 nucleotides: TGCAATGCAAGCCCAGGACTATTAGGGACCTACGAGCAGTACTTC.